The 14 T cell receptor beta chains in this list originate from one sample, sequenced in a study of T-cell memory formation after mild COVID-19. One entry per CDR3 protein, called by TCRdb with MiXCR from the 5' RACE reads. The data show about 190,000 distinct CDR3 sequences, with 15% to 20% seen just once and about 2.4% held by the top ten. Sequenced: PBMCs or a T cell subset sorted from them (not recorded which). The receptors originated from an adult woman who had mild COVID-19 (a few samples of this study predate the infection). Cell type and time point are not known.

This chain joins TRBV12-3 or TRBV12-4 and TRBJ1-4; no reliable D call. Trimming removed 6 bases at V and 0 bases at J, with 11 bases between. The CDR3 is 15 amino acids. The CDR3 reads CASSKRRSTNEKLFF. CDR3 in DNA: TGTGCCAGCAGCAAAAGACGGTCAACTAATGAAAAACTGTTTTTT.

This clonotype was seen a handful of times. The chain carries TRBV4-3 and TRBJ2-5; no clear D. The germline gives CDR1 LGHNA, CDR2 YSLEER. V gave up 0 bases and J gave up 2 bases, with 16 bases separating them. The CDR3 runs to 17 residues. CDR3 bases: TGCGCCAGCAGCCAAGATCATAGGCCTAGTAGGCAAGAGACCCAGTACTTC. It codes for CASSQDHRPSRQETQYF.

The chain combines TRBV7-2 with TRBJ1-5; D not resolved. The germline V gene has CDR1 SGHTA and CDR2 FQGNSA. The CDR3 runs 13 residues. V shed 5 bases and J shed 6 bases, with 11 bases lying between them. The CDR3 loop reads CASSPDIGQPQHF. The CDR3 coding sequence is TGTGCCAGCAGCCCGGATATTGGTCAGCCCCAGCATTTT.

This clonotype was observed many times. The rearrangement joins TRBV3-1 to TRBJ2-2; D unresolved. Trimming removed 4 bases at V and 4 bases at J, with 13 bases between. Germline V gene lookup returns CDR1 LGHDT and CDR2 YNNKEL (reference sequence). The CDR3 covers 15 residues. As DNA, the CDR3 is TGTGCCAGCAGCCCTACGAGTTTGGGCACCGGGGAGCTGTTTTTT. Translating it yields CASSPTSLGTGELFF. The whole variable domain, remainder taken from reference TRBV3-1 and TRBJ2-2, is DTAVSQTPKYLVTQMGNDKSIKCEQNLGHDTMYWYKQDSKKFLKIMFSYNNKELIINETVPNRFSPKSPDKAHLNLHINSLELGDSAVYFCASSPTSLGTGELFFGEGSRLTVL.

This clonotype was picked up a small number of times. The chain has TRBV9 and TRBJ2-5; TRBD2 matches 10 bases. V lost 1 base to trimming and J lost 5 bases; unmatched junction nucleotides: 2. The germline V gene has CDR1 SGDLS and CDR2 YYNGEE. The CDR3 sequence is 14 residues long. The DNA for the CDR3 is TGTGCCAGCAGCGTACTAGCGGGAGTGGAGACCCAGTACTTC. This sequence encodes CASSVLAGVETQYF. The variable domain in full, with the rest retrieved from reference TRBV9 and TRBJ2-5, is DSGVTQTPKHLITATGQRVTLRCSPRSGDLSVYWYQQSLDQGLQFLIQYYNGEERAKGNILERFSAQQFPDLHSELNLSSLELGDSALYFCASSVLAGVETQYFGPGTRLLVL.

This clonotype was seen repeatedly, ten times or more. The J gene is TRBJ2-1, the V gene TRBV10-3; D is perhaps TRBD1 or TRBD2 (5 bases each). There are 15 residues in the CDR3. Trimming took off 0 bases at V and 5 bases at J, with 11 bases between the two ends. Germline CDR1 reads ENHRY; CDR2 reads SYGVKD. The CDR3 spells CAISESPGLDNEQFF. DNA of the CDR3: TGTGCCATCAGTGAGTCGCCGGGGCTTGACAATGAGCAGTTCTTC.

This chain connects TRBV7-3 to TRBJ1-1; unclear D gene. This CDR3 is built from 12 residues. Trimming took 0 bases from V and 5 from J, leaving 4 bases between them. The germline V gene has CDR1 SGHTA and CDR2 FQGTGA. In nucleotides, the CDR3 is TGTGCCAGCAGCTTAACAGGAACTGAAGCTTTCTTT. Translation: CASSLTGTEAFF.

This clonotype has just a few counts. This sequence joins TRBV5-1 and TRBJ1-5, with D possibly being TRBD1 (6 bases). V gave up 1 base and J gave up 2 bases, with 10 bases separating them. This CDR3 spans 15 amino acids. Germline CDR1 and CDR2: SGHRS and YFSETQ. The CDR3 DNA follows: TGCGCCAGCAGCTTGATGCCAGGGGGCAATCAGCCCCAGCATTTT. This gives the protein CASSLMPGGNQPQHF.

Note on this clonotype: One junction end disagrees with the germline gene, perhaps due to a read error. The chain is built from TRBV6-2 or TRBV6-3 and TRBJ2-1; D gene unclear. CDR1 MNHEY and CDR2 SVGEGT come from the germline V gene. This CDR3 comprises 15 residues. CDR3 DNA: TGTGCCAGCAGTTACCCGGCACCCTCCGACAATGAGCAGTTCTTC. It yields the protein CASSYPAPSDNEQFF.

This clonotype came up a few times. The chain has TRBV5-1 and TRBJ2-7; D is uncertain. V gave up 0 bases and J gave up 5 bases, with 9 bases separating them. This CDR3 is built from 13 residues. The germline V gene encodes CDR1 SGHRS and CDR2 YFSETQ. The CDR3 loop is CASSLGKAHEQYF. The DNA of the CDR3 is TGCGCCAGCAGCTTGGGAAAGGCGCACGAGCAGTACTTC.

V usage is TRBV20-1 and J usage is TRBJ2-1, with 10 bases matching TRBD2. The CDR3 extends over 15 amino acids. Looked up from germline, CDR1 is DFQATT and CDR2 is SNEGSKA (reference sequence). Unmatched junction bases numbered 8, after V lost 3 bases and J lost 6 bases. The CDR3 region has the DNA TGCAGTGCTAGCCGCCATAGCGGGGGGCGCAATGAGCAGTTCTTC. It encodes CSASRHSGGRNEQFF.

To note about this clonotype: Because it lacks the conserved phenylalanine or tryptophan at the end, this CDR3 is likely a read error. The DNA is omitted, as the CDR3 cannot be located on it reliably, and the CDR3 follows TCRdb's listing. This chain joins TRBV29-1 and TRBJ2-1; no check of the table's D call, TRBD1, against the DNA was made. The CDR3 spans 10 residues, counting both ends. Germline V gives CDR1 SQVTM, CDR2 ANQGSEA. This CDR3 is CSVEEGVGSP.

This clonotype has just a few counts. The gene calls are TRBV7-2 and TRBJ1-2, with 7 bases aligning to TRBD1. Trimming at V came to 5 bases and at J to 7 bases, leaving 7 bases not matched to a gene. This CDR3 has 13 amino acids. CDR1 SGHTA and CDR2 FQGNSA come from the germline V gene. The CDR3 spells CASSPRTGGGYTF. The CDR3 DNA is TGTGCCAGCAGCCCTCGGACAGGCGGTGGCTACACCTTC.

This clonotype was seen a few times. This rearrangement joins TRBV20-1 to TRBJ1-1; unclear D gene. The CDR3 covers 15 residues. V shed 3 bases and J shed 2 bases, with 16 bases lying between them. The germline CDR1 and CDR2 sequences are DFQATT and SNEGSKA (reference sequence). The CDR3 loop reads CSASLIVGINTEAFF. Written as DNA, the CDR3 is TGCAGTGCTAGCCTTATTGTGGGGATTAACACTGAAGCTTTCTTT.